These 14 T cell receptor beta chains originate from one sample sequenced in a study of beta chain features in type 1 diabetes. cDNA synthesis used the whole RNA isolate, giving expressed TCRB sequences. Sequencing used immunoSEQ multiplex PCR; TCRdb keeps in-frame clones, though not all of them. The top ten clones hold 6.7% of a sample with under 400,000 clones, around 15% of them seen once. The specimen sequenced was central memory CD4+ T cells from blood. The receptors originated from a man aged 25-40 years in good health.

This clone was recorded a few times. This chain connects TRBV2 to TRBJ2-1, with D hard to call. Germline V gene lookup returns CDR1 SNHLY and CDR2 FYNNEI. CDR3 length: 13 amino acids. The V gene lost 6 bases and the J gene lost 8 bases, with 14 bases spanning the gap. The CDR3: CASRDDWKDEQFF. CDR3 sequence (DNA): TGTGCCAGCAGAGACGACTGGAAGGATGAGCAGTTCTTC.

The chain links TRBV6-5 to TRBJ2-7, with TRBD2 matching over 10 bases. The length of the CDR3 is 16 residues. Germline CDR1 reads MNHEY; CDR2 reads SVGAGI. After removal of 3 bases from V and 4 bases from J, the junction contained 9 bases not matched to a gene. The CDR3: CASSYLGLATRYEQYF. CDR3 sequence (DNA): TGTGCCAGCAGTTATTTGGGACTAGCGACCCGATACGAGCAGTACTTC.

The chain joins TRBV6-5 to TRBJ1-1; no clear D gene. CDR3 length equals 14 residues. V lost 5 bases, J lost 1 base, and 11 bases lay in between. Germline values: CDR1 MNHEY, CDR2 SVGAGI. In DNA, the CDR3 is TGTGCCAGCAGTCCACTCAAAGGGAACACTGAAGCTTTCTTT. The encoded protein is CASSPLKGNTEAFF.

There are a few counts of this clone. The rearrangement links TRBV30 to TRBJ1-4, with D possibly matching TRBD1 (6 bases). This CDR3 spans 11 amino acids. Germline CDR1 GTSNPN, CDR2 SVGIG (reference sequence). V was cut by 4 bases and J by 8 bases, with 8 bases left in between. This chain's CDR3 is CAWKGGEKLFF. The CDR3 DNA is TGTGCCTGGAAGGGGGGGGAAAAACTGTTTTTT.

There are a few counts of this clone. The rearrangement uses TRBV15 and TRBJ2-7; D perhaps matches TRBD2 (5 bases). This CDR3 spans 13 amino acids. V was trimmed by 0 bases and J by 9 bases, leaving 12 bases between them. The germline gives CDR1 LNHNV, CDR2 YYDKDF (reference sequence). CDR3 in amino acids: CATSRDFGDLQYV. The CDR3 DNA is TGTGCCACCAGCAGAGATTTCGGGGATTTGCAGTACGTC.

In this sample, this clone turned up a few times. This chain uses TRBV7-2 with TRBJ2-2; no firm D call. Germline V gene lookup returns CDR1 SGHTA and CDR2 FQGNSA. Deletions cut 0 bases from V and 4 bases from J, with 15 bases between. This CDR3 comprises 17 residues. The CDR3 protein is CASSLADPLQPTGELFF. The CDR3, as DNA: TGTGCCAGCAGCTTAGCAGACCCCCTTCAACCCACCGGGGAGCTGTTTTTT.

V is TRBV7-3 and J is TRBJ2-1; D could derive from TRBD1 or TRBD2 (6 bases each). Germline V gives CDR1 SGHTA, CDR2 FQGTGA. The CDR3 sequence is 16 residues long. The V and J ends lost 4 bases and 4 bases respectively, with 17 bases between them. Here the CDR3 DNA reads TGTGCCAGCAGCTCTCCGGAGGGGGATGCTTACAATGAGCAGTTCTTC. Encoded protein: CASSSPEGDAYNEQFF.

The CDR3 nucleotides are TGTGCCAGCAGTGAATGCTTGGGGGACTGCGAGCAGTACGTC. Protein: CASSECLGDCEQYV. The chain links TRBV2 to TRBJ2-7, with D perhaps matching TRBD2 (6 bases). The germline CDR1 and CDR2 sequences are SNHLY and FYNNEI. This CDR3 region has 14 residues. The V end was cut by 2 bases, the J end by 6 bases, with 14 bases between.

This clone came up a few times. V and J are TRBV6-5 and TRBJ1-1; D perhaps matches TRBD1 (5 bases). The CDR3 has 14 residues. V lost 5 bases and J 3 bases, leaving 13 bases between the germline ends. Germline-derived CDR1 and CDR2 are MNHEY and SVGAGI. In nucleotides, the CDR3 is TGTGCCAGCAGTGAATCAGGGCCTTACACTGAAGCTTTCTTT. Residues: CASSESGPYTEAFF.

This clone was observed at least ten times. V usage is TRBV10-3 and J usage is TRBJ2-1; D perhaps matches TRBD2 (5 bases). Germline V gives CDR1 ENHRY, CDR2 SYGVKD. The V end was cut by 11 bases, the J end by 5 bases, with 13 bases between. This CDR3 has 12 residues. The DNA of the CDR3 is TGTGCCGTGTCTTTGGGAGACAATGAGCAGTTCTTC. Encoded protein: CAVSLGDNEQFF.

V is TRBV11-2 and J is TRBJ1-4; 7 bases line up with TRBD1. Losses at the gene ends were 5 bases for V and 6 bases for J; bases not matched to a gene: 6. The CDR3 sequence is 14 residues long. Germline V gene lookup returns CDR1 SGHAT and CDR2 FQNNGV. The CDR3 coding sequence is TGTGCCAGCAGCCCCACAGGGGCATATGAAAAACTGTTTTTT. As protein: CASSPTGAYEKLFF.

The chain couples TRBV19 to TRBJ1-5; a weak D match, TRBD1 (6 bases). The CDR3 has 13 amino acids. With 11 bases removed from V and 7 bases from J, the gap between germline ends came to 18 bases. Germline CDR1 LNHDA, CDR2 SQIVND (reference sequence). The CDR3 sequence is CASTGRIGQPQHF. The CDR3 DNA is TGTGCCTCTACAGGGAGAATCGGCCAGCCCCAGCATTTT. The full variable domain, rest sourced from reference TRBV19 and TRBJ1-5, is DGGITQSPKYLFRKEGQNVTLSCEQNLNHDAMYWYRQDPGQGLRLIYYSQIVNDFQKGDIAEGYSVSREKKESFPLTVTSAQKNPTAFYLCASTGRIGQPQHFGDGTRLSIL.

The rearrangement uses TRBV29-1 and TRBJ2-5; 8 nucleotides align to TRBD2. V was clipped by 3 bases and J by 8 bases; unmatched bases: 5. The CDR3 totals 12 residues. Germline V gene lookup returns CDR1 SQVTM and CDR2 ANQGSEA. This chain's CDR3 is CSVEYGGVTQYF. The CDR3 bases are TGCAGCGTTGAGTACGGGGGGGTAACCCAGTACTTC.

A word on this clone: Other DNA sequences of this sample code for an identical CDR3. V gene TRBV5-4 combines with J gene TRBJ1-2; 8 bases fit TRBD1. Germline trimming cut 0 bases from V and 5 bases from J; bases unmatched to any gene: 0. This CDR3 is built from 13 residues. CDR1 and CDR2 from the germline V gene are SGHNT and YYREEE (reference sequence). CDR3 sequence (DNA): TGTGCCAGCAGCTTGGGGACAGGGTATGGCTACACCTTC. Its translation is CASSLGTGYGYTF.